This T cell receptor beta chain was documented in a study of T-cell reconstitution after alpha-beta-depleted transplantation in children. Study-wide results and caveats: Reports say that about two months after transplant, the alpha-beta T cells came out of several hundred graft clones that had expanded. Fresh T-cell production supplied most of the T-cell counts and diversity seen one year after transplant. Recipient T cells and thymic progenitors that survived were the source of the high TCRbeta diversity seen at day 60 in some patients.

Preparation of the TCRbeta library involved a method that used unique molecular identifiers. TCRdb passed the PCR reads through MiXCR, listing each CDR3 protein once. The data show hundreds of thousands of distinct CDR3 sequences, 13% seen once. The V segment lost 11 bases and the J segment 3 bases; nucleotides outside the gene matches: 12. CDR3 length: 15 residues. The germline V gene encodes CDR1 ENHRY and CDR2 SYGVKD. The table lists this clonotype with a few counts. Its specificity is unknown. This clonotype originated in a male patient under 18 who had a stem cell transplant for acute myeloid leukemia, so the T cells may come from the graft donor. Sequencing was performed on PBMCs, mostly from graft donor cells, taken 360 days after TCRalphabeta/CD19-depleted stem cell transplant. This chain links TRBV10-3 with TRBJ2-2, with TRBD2 matching 7 bases. CDR3 nucleotides: TGTGCCCTTCGAGGGGAGGGGCGCCACACCGGGGAGCTGTTTTTT. Residues: CALRGEGRHTGELFF.